This TCR beta chain derives from a study of blood T cell repertoires in COVID-19. Whole-study context: Whether acute or convalescent, the COVID-19 samples came from the United States, Italy and Spain. Sources were T cells, B-cell-depleted T cells, or PBMCs; the material itself was cDNA or gDNA.

Participants were placed into cohorts based on the clinical history they reported. Under the authors' procedure: From reference gene primer amplification, estimates of nucleated cell counts were derived. Using immunoSEQ multiplex PCR, the repertoire was profiled, and TCRdb retains in-frame clones only, with some absent. V, J and clone size were drawn from that table, and D and trimming were deduced from the DNA. The table has about 250,000 clones, approximately 80% seen once; the top ten hold less than 5.5%. This CDR3 has 14 residues. V was pared by 6 bases and J by 0 bases, with 9 bases between. Germline V gene lookup returns CDR1 SEHNR and CDR2 FQNEAQ (reference sequence).

The material sequenced was PBMCs or T cells enriched from blood (not recorded which). The sequence was obtained from a man aged 40-49 years who had been exposed to COVID-19. The genes are TRBV7-9 and TRBJ1-3; D is perhaps TRBD1 (5 bases). CDR3: CASREGPSGNTIYF. The CDR3 bases are TGTGCCAGCAGGGAGGGGCCCTCTGGAAACACCATATATTTT.